A single sample is the source of the 15 T cell receptor beta chains below, sequenced in a study of technical replicates of blood from a few donors. Sequencing used immunoSEQ multiplex PCR; TCRdb keeps in-frame clones, though not all of them. The sample has about 81,000 clones; 90% to 97% are singletons. Source material: T cells isolated from PBMCs. Receptor source: a human donor in good health.

The count of this clone is one. The J gene is TRBJ2-5, the V gene TRBV14; no clear D. The J call is uncertain, as TRBJ2-7 better fits the DNA end. This CDR3 is 11 amino acids long. The germline gives CDR1 SGHDN, CDR2 FVKESK. The CDR3 protein is CASSLTYEQYF. CDR3 nucleotides: TGTGCCAGCAGCCTCACCTACGAGCAGTACTTC.

This sequence joins TRBV4-1 and TRBJ2-3; D not certain. Trimming left V 4 bases short and J 5 bases short, with 7 bases between. Germline assignment: CDR1 MGHRA and CDR2 YSYEKL. CDR3 length equals 12 residues. The CDR3 loop is CASSRSGDTQYF. The CDR3 nucleotides read TGCGCCAGCAGCCGATCAGGAGATACGCAGTATTTT.

The chain couples TRBV13 to TRBJ2-5; 11 bases fit TRBD2. V shed 0 bases, J shed 4 bases, and the junction held 7 bases outside the gene matches. Germline V gene sequence: CDR1 PRHDT, CDR2 FYEKMQ (reference sequence). The CDR3 has 17 amino acids. For the CDR3, the DNA is TGTGCCAGCAGCTTAGGCTTTAGCGGGGGGGCTGGAGAGACCCAGTACTTC. Translated: CASSLGFSGGAGETQYF.

The chain recombines TRBV7-9 with TRBJ2-7; perhaps TRBD1 as D (6 bases). Deletions cut 5 bases from V and 1 base from J, with 12 bases between. The V gene's germline CDR1 is SEHNR and CDR2 FQNEAQ (reference sequence). CDR3 size: 14 residues. CDR3 DNA sequence: TGTGCCAGCAGCCGAATGGGGGCATCCTACGAGCAGTACTTC. It specifies CASSRMGASYEQYF.

V gene TRBV9 combines with J gene TRBJ1-1; no reliable D call. V was clipped by 1 base and J by 1 base, with 8 bases between them. In germline, CDR1 is SGDLS, CDR2 YYNGEE. The CDR3 extends over 14 amino acids. CDR3 sequence: CASSVQVGNTEAFF. Written as DNA, the CDR3 is TGTGCCAGCAGCGTACAGGTCGGGAACACTGAAGCTTTCTTT.

The chain is built from TRBV6-5 and TRBJ1-1; 7 nucleotides match TRBD1. Trimming cost V 10 bases and J 3 bases; bases outside gene matches: 8. CDR1 is MNHEY, CDR2 SVGAGI, per germline. The CDR3 loop spans 13 amino acids. The CDR3 nucleotides are TGTGCCACCTCCGGGACAGAGTACACTGAAGCTTTCTTT. Amino acid sequence: CATSGTEYTEAFF.

The chain has TRBV29-1 and TRBJ1-4; maybe TRBD1 (5 bases). Between the trimmed V and J ends, which lost 7 bases and 6 bases, there was a span of 15 bases. The CDR3 is 13 residues long. In germline, CDR1 is SQVTM, CDR2 ANQGSEA. CDR3 protein: CSAAGSSHEKLFF. CDR3 DNA sequence: TGCAGCGCAGCAGGGTCCTCGCATGAAAAACTGTTTTTT.

CDR3 amino acids: CASSFGGAPRGYTF. CDR3 in DNA: TGTGCCAGCAGCTTCGGGGGAGCCCCACGAGGCTACACCTTC. V gene TRBV7-2 combines with J gene TRBJ1-2, with D maybe TRBD1 (5 bases). CDR3 size: 14 residues. Trimming took off 3 bases at V and 8 bases at J, with 16 bases between the two ends. Germline V lookup: CDR1 SGHTA, CDR2 FQGNSA.

This chain links TRBV28 with TRBJ1-5; D not resolved. Trimming stripped 6 bases from V and 3 bases from J, with 12 bases between. CDR3 length: 14 amino acids. CDR1 and CDR2 (germline): MDHEN, SYDVKM. The CDR3 DNA is TGTGCCAGCAGCATCGGACGGGACAATCAGCCCCAGCATTTT. Translating gives CASSIGRDNQPQHF.

V is TRBV5-1 and J is TRBJ2-1; 14 bases match TRBD2. This CDR3 comprises 16 residues. In germline, CDR1 is SGHRS, CDR2 YFSETQ. V was pared by 3 bases and J by 8 bases, with 7 bases of the junction left unmatched. CDR3 in amino acids: CASSWGLAGAGDEQFF. In nucleotides, the CDR3 is TGCGCCAGCAGCTGGGGACTAGCGGGAGCCGGGGATGAGCAGTTCTTC.

The chain carries TRBV30 and TRBJ2-1; 7 bases match TRBD1. Germline lookup yields CDR1 GTSNPN and CDR2 SVGIG (reference sequence). V shed 3 bases and J 0 bases; nucleotides not matched to a gene: 2. The CDR3 covers 14 residues. CDR3 amino acids: CAWRNRGSYNEQFF. CDR3 DNA: TGTGCCTGGAGAAACAGGGGCTCCTACAATGAGCAGTTCTTC.

The chain uses TRBV10-3 and TRBJ1-1; D might be TRBD1 (5 bases). The V and J ends lost 3 bases and 1 base respectively, with 6 bases between them. The CDR3 contains 13 residues. Germline V lookup: CDR1 ENHRY, CDR2 SYGVKD. The CDR3 protein is CAISDRENTEAFF. CDR3 in DNA: TGTGCCATCAGTGACAGGGAGAACACTGAAGCTTTCTTT.

The chain links TRBV27 to TRBJ2-1, with TRBD2 matching over 7 bases. The CDR3 runs 16 residues. The V and J ends lost 0 bases and 2 bases, in that order; junction bases with no gene match: 4. Looked up from germline, CDR1 is MNHEY and CDR2 is SMNVEV (reference sequence). CDR3 amino acids: CASSLSSGPAYNEQFF. The CDR3 DNA reads as TGTGCCAGCAGTTTATCTAGCGGGCCAGCCTACAATGAGCAGTTCTTC.

The rearrangement links TRBV4-1 to TRBJ2-7; TRBD2 matches at 7 bases. The CDR3 is 14 amino acids. V was pared by 1 base and J by 3 bases, with 3 bases of the junction left unmatched. Per germline, CDR1 MGHRA and CDR2 YSYEKL. CDR3 coding DNA: TGCGCCAGCAGCCAAGTCGGCGGGAGCTACGAGCAGTACTTC. Protein sequence: CASSQVGGSYEQYF.

This rearrangement joins TRBV27 to TRBJ2-7; D remains unclear. Germline CDR1 reads MNHEY; CDR2 reads SMNVEV (reference sequence). The CDR3 loop spans 13 amino acids. Trimming left V 5 bases short and J 4 bases short, with 12 bases between. CDR3: CASSPPLSYEQYF. CDR3 coding DNA: TGTGCCAGCAGTCCCCCTCTCAGTTACGAGCAGTACTTC.